This entry lists 30 T cell receptor beta chains sequenced from one sample in a study of patients and donors after allogeneic stem cell transplantation (dated by TCRdb to the early 2020s). The library was prepared using RT-PCR. TCRdb records NextSeq 550 as the sequencer. Using fastp trimming at Q25 and MiXCR clonotype assembly, TCRdb reanalyzed the public sequencing data and kept in-frame beta chains. Each record represents a unique CDR3 protein, reported with the most common genes and DNA among its rows. For this sample there are about a million distinct CDR3 sequences; over 15% appear just once. The ten largest clones add up to around 6% of the sample. Source material: blood, either unsorted or a sorted T cell fraction (not recorded which). The receptors were sampled from a human donor who was either an allogeneic HSCT recipient or a stem cell or donor lymphocyte infusion donor (not recorded which). It is not recorded whose cells these are; they may come from a transplant donor.

The gene calls are TRBV28 and TRBJ1-3; D is ambiguous. The V gene's germline CDR1 is MDHEN and CDR2 SYDVKM. V was pared by 6 bases and J by 3 bases, with 15 bases between. The CDR3 consists of 15 residues. The CDR3 region is CASSPMTSYGNTIYF. CDR3 DNA: TGTGCCAGCAGCCCGATGACATCCTATGGAAACACCATATATTTT.

This clonotype showed up many times. The rearrangement uses TRBV5-1 and TRBJ2-2; 11 bases fit TRBD1. CDR3 length: 15 residues. The junction had 4 bases not matched to a gene; V was cut back by 4 bases and J by 5 bases. In germline, CDR1 is SGHRS, CDR2 YFSETQ. The CDR3 nucleotides are TGCGCCAGCAGCCCGGGACAGGGGGGAACCGGGGAGCTGTTTTTT. Its protein is CASSPGQGGTGELFF.

The chain couples TRBV29-1 to TRBJ2-2; D is unclear. Germline CDR1 is SQVTM and CDR2 is ANQGSEA. V was trimmed by 2 bases and J by 7 bases, leaving 2 bases between them. The CDR3 is 10 amino acids. CDR3: CSVEIGELFF. In nucleotides, the CDR3 is TGCAGCGTTGAAATCGGGGAGCTGTTTTTT.

The gene calls are TRBV7-9 and TRBJ1-2; TRBD1 might be the D (5 bases). This CDR3 spans 15 amino acids. Per the germline V gene, CDR1 is SEHNR and CDR2 is FQNEAQ (reference sequence). Trimming removed 5 bases at V and 4 bases at J, with 17 bases between. CDR3 nucleotides: TGTGCCAGCAGCCCTGCGAGGGCAGGGTCCTATGGCTACACCTTC. The encoded protein is CASSPARAGSYGYTF.

This clonotype was counted at least ten times. V gene TRBV9 combines with J gene TRBJ2-7; possible D gene TRBD1, 6 bases. This CDR3 contains 14 residues. Germline V gene lookup returns CDR1 SGDLS and CDR2 YYNGEE. Trimming cost V 0 bases and J 4 bases, with 11 bases left between them. CDR3 in DNA: TGTGCCAGCAGCGTAGGCAGGGGCGCTTACGAGCAGTACTTC. This sequence encodes CASSVGRGAYEQYF.

CDR3 bases: TGCAGTGCTAGAGCTGGTAGGGGAGGAGCGTGGAGCAATCAGCCCCAGCATTTT. Translated: CSARAGRGGAWSNQPQHF. The chain recombines TRBV20-1 with TRBJ1-5; possibly TRBD1 for D (5 bases). This CDR3 is 18 amino acids long. The V end was cut by 1 base, the J end by 1 base, with 20 bases between. The germline CDR1 and CDR2 sequences are DFQATT and SNEGSKA (reference sequence).

This clonotype showed up many times. J is TRBJ2-7 and V is TRBV29-1; a weak D match, TRBD2 (5 bases). Trimming cost V 2 bases and J 4 bases, with 12 bases left between them. In germline, CDR1 is SQVTM, CDR2 ANQGSEA. This CDR3 spans 13 amino acids. The CDR3 nucleotides read TGCAGCGTTGAATCGGGGAGTGGGTACGAGCAGTACTTC. Protein: CSVESGSGYEQYF.

This clonotype was found a few times. This chain connects TRBV15 to TRBJ2-5; no clear D. V was shortened by 3 bases and J by 0 bases, with 5 bases between the two germline ends. This CDR3 is built from 13 residues. CDR1 is LNHNV, CDR2 YYDKDF, per germline (reference sequence). As DNA, the CDR3 is TGTGCCACCAGCAGGGGATACCAAGAGACCCAGTACTTC. Encoded protein: CATSRGYQETQYF.

The gene calls are TRBV20-1 and TRBJ2-1; D not resolved. The germline V gene has CDR1 DFQATT and CDR2 SNEGSKA (reference sequence). This CDR3 spans 12 amino acids. Trimming took 1 base from V and 9 from J, leaving 10 bases between them. CDR3 in DNA: TGCAGTGCTAGAGCCTCATTGACTGAGCAGTTCTTC. Translated, it gives CSARASLTEQFF.

The chain combines TRBV5-4 with TRBJ2-5, with 7 bases matching TRBD1. The V gene end was trimmed by 0 bases and the J gene end by 1 base; junction bases not matched to a gene: 3. Germline V gene lookup returns CDR1 SGHNT and CDR2 YYREEE (reference sequence). The CDR3 loop spans 15 amino acids. The CDR3 DNA follows: TGTGCCAGCAGCTTGGAGGGGGCTATCCAAGAGACCCAGTACTTC. As protein: CASSLEGAIQETQYF.

The rearrangement joins TRBV6-2 or TRBV6-3 to TRBJ2-7, with D perhaps TRBD1 (6 bases). Trimming removed 2 bases at V and 3 bases at J, with 14 bases between. Germline lookup yields CDR1 MNHEY and CDR2 SVGEGT. This CDR3 spans 15 amino acids. For the CDR3, the DNA is TGTGCCAGCAGTTACCCCAGGACAGCTCACTACGAGCAGTACTTC. Residues: CASSYPRTAHYEQYF.

The chain has TRBV6-5 and TRBJ2-5, with TRBD2 matching over 7 bases. J was trimmed by 5 bases and V by 1 base; bases with no gene match: 7. CDR1 and CDR2 from the germline V gene are MNHEY and SVGAGI. The CDR3 sequence is 15 residues long. CDR3 region: CASSYYSGRGETQYF. CDR3 in DNA: TGTGCCAGCAGTTACTATTCGGGGCGGGGGGAGACCCAGTACTTC.

The table lists this clonotype with a few counts. This chain joins TRBV4-1 and TRBJ2-1, with TRBD2 identical over 11 bases. Germline loops: CDR1 MGHRA, CDR2 YSYEKL. CDR3 length: 19 amino acids. The J segment lost 3 bases and the V segment lost 2 bases, leaving 12 bases of the junction unmatched. CDR3 sequence (DNA): TGCGCCAGCAGCCAACACTTCGTGGTGACTAGCGGGGACTACAATGAGCAGTTCTTC. Translated, it gives CASSQHFVVTSGDYNEQFF.

There are many counts of this clonotype. The V call is TRBV7-8, the J call TRBJ1-4; D may be TRBD1 (5 bases). Germline loops: CDR1 SGHVS, CDR2 FQNEAQ. The CDR3 is made up of 15 amino acids. V gave up 2 bases and J gave up 8 bases, with 15 bases separating them. The CDR3 sequence: CASSLFGRVWEKLFF. Written as DNA, the CDR3 is TGTGCCAGCAGCTTATTCGGCAGGGTGTGGGAAAAACTGTTTTTT.

The table lists this clonotype with a few counts. The chain uses TRBV25-1 and TRBJ1-2, with D tentatively TRBD1 (6 bases). Looked up from germline, CDR1 is MGHDK and CDR2 is SYGVNS. The V and J ends lost 6 bases and 3 bases respectively, with 14 bases between them. The CDR3 contains 14 residues. In DNA form, the CDR3 reads TGTGCCAGCAGCCGCGGTGGACAGCACTATGGCTACACCTTC. It yields the protein CASSRGGQHYGYTF.

The chain recombines TRBV29-1 with TRBJ2-5, with TRBD2 matching 7 bases. The V and J ends lost 7 bases and 4 bases, in that order; junction bases with no gene match: 6. This CDR3 contains 12 residues. Germline values: CDR1 SQVTM, CDR2 ANQGSEA. CDR3 region: CSAGGGGETQYF. In nucleotides, the CDR3 is TGCAGCGCCGGTGGGGGGGGAGAGACCCAGTACTTC.

A few counts support this clonotype. The chain combines TRBV6-5 with TRBJ1-1; tentatively, D is TRBD1 (6 bases). Germline V CDR1 and CDR2: MNHEY, SVGAGI. V shed 2 bases and J shed 0 bases, with 10 bases lying between them. The CDR3 has 15 amino acids. The CDR3 DNA reads TGTGCCAGCAGTTACATGACAGGCTTGAACACTGAAGCTTTCTTT. Amino acids: CASSYMTGLNTEAFF.

This clonotype was observed a handful of times. V and J are TRBV25-1 and TRBJ2-3, with D perhaps TRBD2 (5 bases). V gave up 9 bases and J gave up 2 bases, with 18 bases separating them. The V gene's germline CDR1 is MGHDK and CDR2 SYGVNS. This CDR3 has 15 amino acids. CDR3 loop: CASTAAGVFTDTQYF. The DNA of the CDR3 is TGTGCCAGTACAGCGGCAGGAGTTTTCACAGATACGCAGTATTTT.

This clonotype was observed a few times. The J gene is TRBJ2-4, the V gene TRBV20-1; either TRBD1 or TRBD2 may supply D (5 bases each). CDR1 and CDR2 (germline): DFQATT, SNEGSKA (reference sequence). Trimming left V 5 bases short and J 5 bases short, with 7 bases between. The CDR3 is 11 amino acids. CDR3 amino acids: CSAGTQNIQYF. CDR3 DNA: TGCAGTGCTGGGACCCAAAACATTCAGTACTTC.

This clonotype has just a few counts. The CDR3, as DNA: TGTGCCAGCAGCGTAGATAATAACTATGGCTACACCTTC. It encodes CASSVDNNYGYTF. The chain employs TRBV9 and TRBJ1-2; D is uncertain. CDR3 length: 13 residues. V was pared by 0 bases and J by 1 base, with 4 bases between. Germline loops: CDR1 SGDLS, CDR2 YYNGEE.

The genes are TRBV12-5 and TRBJ2-1; D call uncertain. This CDR3 region has 15 residues. V gave up 6 bases and J gave up 7 bases, with 19 bases separating them. The germline CDR1 and CDR2 sequences are LGHNT and FRNRAP. This CDR3 reads CASGLGWQLTNEQFF. The CDR3 coding sequence is TGTGCTAGTGGGCTCGGATGGCAGCTAACGAATGAGCAGTTCTTC.

This clonotype was seen a few times. This chain joins TRBV6-1 and TRBJ2-1, with TRBD2 as a possible D gene (5 bases). The germline V gene has CDR1 MNHNS and CDR2 SASEGT. V was cut by 5 bases and J by 4 bases, with 12 bases left in between. This CDR3 spans 14 amino acids. The CDR3 here is CASSPGSRYNEQFF. In DNA form, the CDR3 reads TGTGCCAGCAGTCCGGGGTCCCGATACAATGAGCAGTTCTTC.

V gene TRBV29-1 combines with J gene TRBJ2-5, with D possibly being TRBD1 (5 bases). Per the germline V gene, CDR1 is SQVTM and CDR2 is ANQGSEA. Trimming removed 7 bases from V and 7 bases from J, with 13 bases in between. The length of the CDR3 is 11 residues. In DNA form, the CDR3 reads TGCAGCGGACAGAAGATAGGGACCCAGTACTTC. This encodes CSGQKIGTQYF. Filled out from reference TRBV29-1 and TRBJ2-5, the complete variable domain reads SAVISQKPSRDICQRGTSLTIQCQVDSQVTMMFWYRQQPGQSLTLIATANQGSEATYESGFVIDKFPISRPNLTFSTLTVSNMSPEDSSIYLCSGQKIGTQYFGPGTRLLVL.

This clonotype has more than one count but fewer than ten. This rearrangement joins TRBV30 to TRBJ2-1, with no clear D. V dropped 4 bases and J dropped 9 bases, with 7 bases sitting between them. CDR1 is GTSNPN, CDR2 SVGIG, per germline (reference sequence). The CDR3 has 10 amino acids. The CDR3 sequence is CAWIGGEQFF. CDR3 sequence (DNA): TGTGCCTGGATAGGTGGTGAGCAGTTCTTC.

V gene TRBV21-1 combines with J gene TRBJ2-7; TRBD1 was called by the table and not checked on the DNA. TRBV21-1 is marked as a pseudogene. The CDR3 is made up of 17 amino acids. CDR3 sequence reads: CASSKGRTGLYSYEQYF. The CDR3 DNA reads TGTGCCAGCAGCAAGGGACGGACAGGACTATACTCCTACGAGCAGTACTTC.

The genes are TRBV20-1 and TRBJ2-1; 8 nucleotides align to TRBD1. Losses at the gene ends were 6 bases for V and 2 bases for J; bases not matched to a gene: 12. CDR1 and CDR2 (germline): DFQATT, SNEGSKA (reference sequence). The CDR3 is made up of 16 amino acids. The CDR3 spells CSALPRTGPAYNEQFF. The CDR3 DNA reads as TGCAGTGCCCTACCTCGGACAGGGCCAGCCTACAATGAGCAGTTCTTC.

This chain links TRBV5-6 with TRBJ1-1, with D perhaps matching TRBD1 (6 bases). The CDR3 sequence is 16 residues long. Between the trimmed V and J ends, which lost 4 bases and 0 bases, there was a span of 16 bases. CDR1 and CDR2 from the germline V gene are SGHDT and YYEEEE. The DNA for the CDR3 is TGTGCCAGCAGCGCGGAGGAGGGGGGGGTGAACACTGAAGCTTTCTTT. It yields the protein CASSAEEGGVNTEAFF.

This clonotype appeared a few times. This chain uses TRBV27 with TRBJ2-2; the D is unclear. CDR1 is MNHEY and CDR2 is SMNVEV in the germline V gene (reference sequence). The length of the CDR3 is 14 residues. Trimming removed 5 bases from V and 6 bases from J, with 13 bases in between. The CDR3 coding sequence is TGTGCCAGCAGTGTGCGGATCCGGGCCGGGGAGCTGTTTTTT. Translating gives CASSVRIRAGELFF.

Only a few counts were recorded for this clonotype. The gene calls are TRBV4-1 and TRBJ2-1; D unclear. CDR3 length equals 12 residues. Germline V gene lookup returns CDR1 MGHRA and CDR2 YSYEKL. Trimming took off 5 bases at V and 5 bases at J, with 7 bases between the two ends. CDR3: CASSYNDNEQFF. As DNA, the CDR3 is TGCGCCAGCAGCTATAACGACAATGAGCAGTTCTTC.

J is TRBJ1-6 and V is TRBV7-9; no clear D gene. Trimming took off 5 bases at V and 9 bases at J, with 14 bases between the two ends. The CDR3 contains 14 residues. Looked up from germline, CDR1 is SEHNR and CDR2 is FQNEAQ (reference sequence). The CDR3 nucleotides read TGTGCCAGCAGCCCTACTCTCAGCGCTTCACCCCTCCACTTT. Translated, it gives CASSPTLSASPLHF.